The rows below give T cell receptor beta chains drawn from one sample of a study of molecular identifiers for immune sequencing clone quantification. TCRdb analysed the PCR reads with MiXCR anew, one entry per CDR3 protein. The top ten hold approximately 0.74% of the sample, which has 300,000 to 400,000 distinct CDR3 sequences, about a quarter seen once. The sample was naive CD8+ T cells from blood, with Jurkat cell RNA spiked in. The source of these receptors is a human donor in good health. Some libraries in this study had Jurkat cell RNA spiked in. Each CDR3 is given with its conserved first and last residue. The D gene is left open where the match is weak. Size values are once, few and many counts, or a class for expanded clones, and some rows have none.

TRBJ1-3,TRBV29-1,many,TRBD1,TGCAGCGGATCGACAGGGATGGGTGGAAACACCATATATTTT,CSGSTGMGGNTIYF
TRBJ2-7,TRBV19,NA,NA,TGTGCCAGTAGTATGACTCTGTGGGGGTCGTACTACGAGCAGTACTTC,CASSMTLWGSYYEQYF
TRBJ2-7,TRBV6-2/TRBV6-3,few,TRBD2,TGTGCCAGCAGTTACTCGGTTAGCGGGAACGGCGAGCAGTACTTC,CASSYSVSGNGEQYF
TRBJ1-3,TRBV12-3/TRBV12-4,NA,NA,TGTGCCGGACTACAAGGGGATCTACCTGGGAACACCATATATTTT,CAGLQGDLPGNTIYF
TRBJ1-2,TRBV7-8,few,NA,TGTGCCAGCAGCTTAGAGGACAGAACTAACTATGGCTACACCTTC,CASSLEDRTNYGYTF
TRBJ1-4,TRBV28,NA,NA,TGTGCCAGCAGTCTTAATCAAGGGGGAGAAAAACTGTTTTTT,CASSLNQGGEKLFF
TRBJ2-4,TRBV7-9,NA,NA,TGTGCCAGCCAGAGCCCGGGACACTTAGCCAAAAACTTTCAGTACTTC,CASQSPGHLAKNFQYF
TRBJ2-7,TRBV29-1,many,TRBD2,TGCAGCGTTGAGACGTCCGGGACTAGCTCCTACGAGCAGTACTTC,CSVETSGTSSYEQYF
TRBJ2-3,TRBV7-9,NA,NA,TGTGCCAGCAGACATACAGGCACAGATACGCAGTATTTT,CASRHTGTDTQYF
TRBJ2-7,TRBV4-3,many,TRBD1,TGCGCCAGCAGCCAAGGGACAGGGCCAGCTTACGAGCAGTACTTC,CASSQGTGPAYEQYF
TRBJ2-5,TRBV4-3,NA,TRBD2,TGCGCCAGCAGCCAAGCACTAGCGGGGGTGTCTGAGACCCAGTACTTC,CASSQALAGVSETQYF
TRBJ2-3,TRBV2,many,TRBD2,TGTGCCAGCAGTGGTAGCGGGGGCACAGATACGCAGTATTTT,CASSGSGGTDTQYF
TRBJ2-7,TRBV30,NA,NA,TGTGCCTGGAGTGTCCACAGGTTGGATGAGCAGTACTTC,CAWSVHRLDEQYF
TRBJ2-7,TRBV20-1,NA,TRBD2,TGCAGTGCTAGAGATCGGGTACTAGCGGGGGGCCCAAGAGACGAGCAGTACTTC,CSARDRVLAGGPRDEQYF
TRBJ1-3,TRBV24-1,many,NA,TGTGCCACCAGTGACCCCTCGGCTCCTGATGGAAACACCATATATTTT,CATSDPSAPDGNTIYF
TRBJ2-6,TRBV28,many,NA,TGTGCCAGCAGTCGCGAATCTGGGGCCAACGTCCTGACTTTC,CASSRESGANVLTF
TRBJ1-1,TRBV3-1,few,NA,TGTGCCAGCAGCCAAGGTCCCCATGAGTGGCCGAACACTGAAGCTTTCTTT,CASSQGPHEWPNTEAFF
TRBJ2-7,TRBV16,once,NA,TGTGCCCGCCGCCAAGGGGCCTACGAGCAATACTTC,CARRQGAYEQYF
TRBJ2-7,TRBV2,NA,NA,TGTGCCAGCTTATCCACCTACGAGCAGTACTTC,CASLSTYEQYF
TRBJ2-7,TRBV27,many,TRBD1,TGTGCCAGCAGTGCGGGACAGGGGTTCTACGAGCAGTACTTC,CASSAGQGFYEQYF
TRBJ2-5,TRBV4-3,few,NA,TGCGCCAGCAGCCAAGATGTCTTAGAGACCCAGTACTTC,CASSQDVLETQYF
TRBJ2-5,TRBV18,NA,NA,TGTGCCAGCTCACCCGACGTTCTACTCAGTTCCCAAGAGACCCAGTACTTC,CASSPDVLLSSQETQYF
TRBJ2-7,TRBV7-9,few,TRBD2,TGTGCCAGCAGCTTGACCCACGGGACTAGCGGCCCCTACGAGCAGTACTTC,CASSLTHGTSGPYEQYF
TRBJ2-7,TRBV7-6,many,NA,TGTGCCAGCAGCTTAGCAGGGGGCGAGCAGTACTTC,CASSLAGGEQYF
TRBJ1-1,TRBV25-1,few,TRBD1,TGTGCCAGCAGTGAATCCGGGACAGGGTTGAACACTGAAGCTTTCTTT,CASSESGTGLNTEAFF
TRBJ2-3,TRBV7-2,few,TRBD2,TGTGCCAGCAGCTTACGGCGGGGGGGCGTCTCAGATACGCAGTATTTT,CASSLRRGGVSDTQYF
TRBJ2-5,TRBV13,NA,NA,TGTGCCAGCAGCATCTTGCGTCCCTCCTTGCAAGAGACCCAGTACTTC,CASSILRPSLQETQYF
TRBJ2-2,TRBV29-1,many,NA,TGCAGCGTTGGTGGTTCCGGGGAGCTGTTTTTT,CSVGGSGELFF
TRBJ1-1,TRBV29-1,many,TRBD1,TGCAGCGCCGAGGGACAGTTCACTGAAGCTTTCTTT,CSAEGQFTEAFF
TRBJ2-2,TRBV5-4,few,TRBD2,TGTGCCAGCAGCTTCTTAGCGGGAGGCGGGGCCGGGGAGCTGTTTTTT,CASSFLAGGGAGELFF
TRBJ1-3,TRBV4-2,NA,NA,TGTGCCAGCAGCCCCTTGGGAGTGGAAGGAAACACCATATATTTT,CASSPLGVEGNTIYF
TRBJ2-1,TRBV4-3,many,NA,TGCGCCAGCAGCCAAGACTACAGGAGAAACTTAAATGAGCAGTTCTTC,CASSQDYRRNLNEQFF
TRBJ2-1,TRBV7-9,many,NA,TGTGCCAGCACCGAAATTCAGGGCGGGTACAATGAGCAGTTCTTC,CASTEIQGGYNEQFF
TRBJ2-6,TRBV15,NA,NA,TGTGCCACCAGCAGAGCCCAAACCCAAGCAGCTGGGGCCAACGTCCTGACTTTC,CATSRAQTQAAGANVLTF
TRBJ2-1,TRBV2,NA,TRBD2,TGTGCCAGCGAGGGACTAGCGGGAGTCCATGAGCAGTTCTTC,CASEGLAGVHEQFF
TRBJ1-5,TRBV19,NA,TRBD1,TGTGCCAGTAGTGGGGGGACAGCTTATCTTCGGCCCCAGCATTTT,CASSGGTAYLRPQHF
TRBJ2-2,TRBV9,few,TRBD2,TGTGCCAGCAGCGGGGGACTAGCGGGCCCCGGGGAGCTGTTTTTT,CASSGGLAGPGELFF
TRBJ2-7,TRBV20-1,many,NA,TGCAGTGCTTACAGGTCCCAGAGCTCCTACGAGCAGTACTTC,CSAYRSQSSYEQYF
TRBJ2-5,TRBV14,many,NA,TGTGCCAGCAGCCGGGATTTCCAAGAGACCCAGTACTTC,CASSRDFQETQYF
TRBJ2-3,TRBV30,NA,NA,TGTGCCTCAACTTCCTTGGCTTTCCCTAGCACAGATACGCAGTATTTT,CASTSLAFPSTDTQYF
TRBJ1-5,TRBV6-2/TRBV6-3,many,TRBD1,TGTGCCAGCAGAAAAAAGACAGGGGGCATTCAGCCCCAGCATTTT,CASRKKTGGIQPQHF
TRBJ2-2,TRBV20-1,few,TRBD1,TGCAGTGCTAGAGATCTGACAGGGGCCACGAACACCGGGGAGCTGTTTTTT,CSARDLTGATNTGELFF
TRBJ2-7,TRBV5-1,NA,NA,TGCGCCTGCAGCTTGACGAGCTCGATCGACGAGCAGTACTTC,CACSLTSSIDEQYF
TRBJ1-6,TRBV7-2,many,TRBD1,TGTGCCAGCAGCTCAGGGACAGGGTTTGGTTCACCCCTCCACTTT,CASSSGTGFGSPLHF
TRBJ1-1,TRBV19,few,NA,TGTGCCAGTAGCACCGCGTCGCGGGGGCTTAACACTGAAGCTTTCTTT,CASSTASRGLNTEAFF
TRBJ2-7,TRBV7-2,many,TRBD2,TGTGCCAGCAGCTTAGTGAGCGGGACTAGCGGTCCTTCCTACGAGCAGTACTTC,CASSLVSGTSGPSYEQYF
TRBJ2-7,TRBV6-5,few,TRBD2,TGTGCCAGCAGGGTTCGGGGGGGCGTGCCGGACGAGCAGTACTTC,CASRVRGGVPDEQYF
TRBJ1-3,TRBV9,many,NA,TGTGCCAGCAGCGTAGGGACAGACTCTGGAAACACCATATATTTT,CASSVGTDSGNTIYF
TRBJ2-1,TRBV7-9,NA,NA,TGTGCCAGCAGCTTGCTTGAAAACAATGAGCAGTTCTTC,CASSLLENNEQFF
TRBJ2-3,TRBV7-9,many,NA,TGTGCCAGCAGCTTACCGGAGACAGGCCCCGATGACGATACGCAGTATTTT,CASSLPETGPDDDTQYF
TRBJ1-2,TRBV12-3/TRBV12-4,many,TRBD1,TGTGCCAGCAGATTCGGGACAGGGGATTTCTATGGCTACACCTTC,CASRFGTGDFYGYTF
TRBJ1-1,TRBV20-1,NA,NA,TGCAGTGCTAGAGAAACAGGATTTTATGAAGCTTTCTTT,CSARETGFYEAFF
TRBJ2-5,TRBV12-3/TRBV12-4,NA,NA,TGTGCCAGCAGTCCGACCTTAGAGCAAGAGACCCAGTACTTC,CASSPTLEQETQYF
TRBJ2-7,TRBV4-2,many,TRBD1,TGTGCCAGCAGCCCGGACAGGGGGCTTGAGGAGCAGTACTTC,CASSPDRGLEEQYF
TRBJ2-3,TRBV7-9,many,NA,TGTGCCAGCAGCCCTCCTCGCGGGGCGGGGGATACGCAGTATTTT,CASSPPRGAGDTQYF
TRBJ2-2,TRBV28,NA,NA,TGTGCCAGCAGTTTATGGGACTCGTCGTCAGAGCTGTTTTTT,CASSLWDSSSELFF
TRBJ2-1,TRBV5-8,few,NA,TGTGCCAGCAGCCTGGGGGCCACCTACAATGAGCAGTTCTTC,CASSLGATYNEQFF
TRBJ1-1,TRBV6-2/TRBV6-3,many,NA,TGTGCCAGCAGTTTAAGTCCGAACACTGAAGCTTTCTTT,CASSLSPNTEAFF
TRBJ2-5,TRBV4-1,many,TRBD1,TGCGCCAGCAGCCATCCGCCCACAGGGGAAGAGACCCAGTACTTC,CASSHPPTGEETQYF
TRBJ2-2,TRBV2,NA,TRBD1,TGTGCCAGCAGTGGACCCGGGACAGTCTTCCCGGACACCGGGGAGCTGTTTTTT,CASSGPGTVFPDTGELFF